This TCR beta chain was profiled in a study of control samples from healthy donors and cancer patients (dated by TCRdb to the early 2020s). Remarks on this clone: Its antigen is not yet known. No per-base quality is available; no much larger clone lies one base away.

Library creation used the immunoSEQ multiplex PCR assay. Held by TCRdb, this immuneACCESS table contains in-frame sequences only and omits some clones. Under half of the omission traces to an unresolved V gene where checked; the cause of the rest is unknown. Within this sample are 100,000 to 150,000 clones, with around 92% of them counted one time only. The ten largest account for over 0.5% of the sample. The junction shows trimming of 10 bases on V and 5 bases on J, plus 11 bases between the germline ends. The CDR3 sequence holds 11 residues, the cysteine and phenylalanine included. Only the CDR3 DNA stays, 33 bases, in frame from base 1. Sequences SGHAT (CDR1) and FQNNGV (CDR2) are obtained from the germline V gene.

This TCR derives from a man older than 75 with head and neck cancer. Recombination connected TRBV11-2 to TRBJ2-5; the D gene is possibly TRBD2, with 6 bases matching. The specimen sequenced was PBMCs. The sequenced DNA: TGTGCCACCCGGGGGAACGAGACCCAGTACTTC. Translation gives CATRGNETQYF.